The 24 T cell receptor beta chains given below trace back to one sample, sequenced in a study of blood T cell repertoires in COVID-19. Data came from immunoSEQ multiplex PCR; TCRdb stores just in-frame clones and leaves some out. This table holds about 110,000 clones, about two thirds found once. Sequencing used peripheral blood. These receptors came from a middle-aged woman with acute or convalescent COVID-19.

The rearrangement links TRBV19 to TRBJ1-4; no definite D call. This CDR3 comprises 15 residues. CDR1 and CDR2 (germline): LNHDA, SQIVND (reference sequence). V dropped 6 bases and J dropped 2 bases, with 13 bases sitting between them. The CDR3 protein is CASSRTPGTNEKLFF. The DNA of the CDR3 is TGTGCCAGTAGCCGGACTCCGGGGACTAATGAAAAACTGTTTTTT.

CDR3 sequence (DNA): TGTGCCAGCACTCCGGAGCTACAGGGTTCCGGGGAGCTGTTTTTT. It specifies CASTPELQGSGELFF. The chain combines TRBV6-5 with TRBJ2-2; D may be TRBD1 (6 bases). Germline lookup yields CDR1 MNHEY and CDR2 SVGAGI. This CDR3 has 15 amino acids. Trimming removed 7 bases at V and 6 bases at J, with 18 bases between.

The V gene is TRBV19, the J gene TRBJ1-3, with unresolved D. The V end was cut by 8 bases, the J end by 3 bases, with 14 bases between. CDR1 and CDR2 from the germline V gene are LNHDA and SQIVND (reference sequence). CDR3 length equals 14 residues. The CDR3 reads CASQPRSFGNTIYF. CDR3 coding DNA: TGTGCCAGTCAACCCCGGTCATTTGGAAACACCATATATTTT.

This chain uses TRBV4-3 with TRBJ2-1; 10 bases are shared with TRBD2. The CDR3 length is 17 residues. Looked up from germline, CDR1 is LGHNA and CDR2 is YSLEER. The V segment lost 0 bases and the J segment 5 bases; nucleotides outside the gene matches: 7. DNA for the CDR3: TGCGCCAGCAGCCAAGATGCTCGGACTAGCGGAAACAATGAGCAGTTCTTC. This codes for CASSQDARTSGNNEQFF.

The chain links TRBV9 to TRBJ2-3; the match to TRBD2 covers 7 bases. CDR3 length: 17 residues. The germline CDR1 and CDR2 sequences are SGDLS and YYNGEE. The trim removed 3 bases at V and 5 bases at J, leaving 15 bases unmatched. CDR3 DNA sequence: TGTGCCAGCAGCGAGCCCCGTGGCGGGGGTAGGTTAGATACGCAGTATTTT. It translates to CASSEPRGGGRLDTQYF.

The chain combines TRBV19 with TRBJ1-5, with D possibly TRBD1 on 5 matching bases. This CDR3 comprises 15 residues. Germline V gives CDR1 LNHDA, CDR2 SQIVND (reference sequence). V gave up 4 bases and J gave up 3 bases, with 13 bases separating them. The DNA of the CDR3 is TGTGCCAGTAGTACCTTCGGACAAACCAATCAGCCCCAGCATTTT. This sequence encodes CASSTFGQTNQPQHF.

The chain recombines TRBV3-1 (or the pseudogene TRBV3-2) with TRBJ1-6; 9 bases align to TRBD1. Germline CDR1 is LGHDT and CDR2 is YNNKEL (reference sequence). The CDR3 runs 15 residues. With 4 bases clipped from V and 7 bases from J, the junction kept 5 bases outside the gene matches. CDR3 DNA: TGTGCCAGCAGCCTTATGGGGACAGGGAATTCACCCCTCCACTTT. Translation gives CASSLMGTGNSPLHF.

The V and J genes are TRBV7-2 and TRBJ2-3; 9 bases agree with TRBD1. J was trimmed by 7 bases and V by 5 bases; bases with no gene match: 7. The CDR3 covers 14 residues. Germline V gives CDR1 SGHTA, CDR2 FQGNSA. The DNA of the CDR3 is TGTGCCAGCAGCGGGGGGACAGGGTTGAATACGCAGTATTTT. It codes for CASSGGTGLNTQYF.

The chain employs TRBV5-6 and TRBJ2-2; no clear D. CDR1 is SGHDT and CDR2 is YYEEEE in the germline V gene. This CDR3 contains 12 residues. Trimming removed 2 bases at V and 6 bases at J, with 5 bases between. CDR3 nucleotides: TGTGCCAGCAGCTTTCCGTCCGGGGAGCTGTTTTTT. This translates into CASSFPSGELFF.

This clone occurred a few times. The rearrangement uses TRBV18 and TRBJ2-1; 7 bases line up with TRBD1. V dropped 1 base and J dropped 10; count of bases not matched to a gene: 1. The germline CDR1 and CDR2 sequences are KGHSH and LQKENI. CDR3 length: 12 residues. CDR3 sequence (DNA): TGTGCCAGCTCACCACGGGGACAGGAGCAGTTCTTC. It codes for CASSPRGQEQFF.

The chain couples TRBV3-1 (or the pseudogene TRBV3-2) to TRBJ2-7; 7 bases match TRBD1. J gave up 0 bases and V 1 base, and 3 bases lay outside the gene matches. CDR3 length: 15 amino acids. CDR1 is LGHDT, CDR2 YNNKEL, per germline (reference sequence). CDR3 sequence reads: CASSQGQGPSYEQYF. The CDR3 DNA follows: TGTGCCAGCAGCCAAGGACAGGGTCCCTCCTACGAGCAGTACTTC.

The CDR3 sequence is CASSFSRGNSPLHF. The DNA for the CDR3 is TGTGCCAGCAGTTTTAGCAGGGGTAATTCACCCCTCCACTTT. The chain joins TRBV27 to TRBJ1-6, with D possibly matching TRBD1 (6 bases). The CDR3 is 14 residues long. Germline V lookup: CDR1 MNHEY, CDR2 SMNVEV (reference sequence). The V end was cut by 3 bases, the J end by 6 bases, with 9 bases between.

This rearrangement joins TRBV30 to TRBJ2-5; D uncertain. V gave up 0 bases and J gave up 3 bases, with 8 bases separating them. Germline assignment: CDR1 GTSNPN and CDR2 SVGIG (reference sequence). This CDR3 is built from 13 residues. CDR3 in DNA: TGTGCCTGGAGTGTACGAGAGAAAGAGACCCAGTACTTC. Encoded protein: CAWSVREKETQYF.

The J gene is TRBJ1-2, the V gene TRBV5-1; the match to TRBD1 covers 7 bases. Germline V gene sequence: CDR1 SGHRS, CDR2 YFSETQ. The CDR3 extends over 14 amino acids. Unmatched junction bases numbered 11, after V lost 4 bases and J lost 8 bases. CDR3 nucleotides: TGCGCCAGCAGCCCGGACAGGATAGGAGGGGGCTACACCTTC. Translated, it gives CASSPDRIGGGYTF.

This chain uses TRBV6-5 with TRBJ2-2; TRBD1 aligns across 7 bases. The V gene's germline CDR1 is MNHEY and CDR2 SVGAGI. The CDR3 spans 13 residues. J gave up 4 bases and V 11 bases, and 7 bases lay outside the gene matches. DNA of the CDR3: TGTGCCTCTAGGACAGGAGTCACCGGGGAGCTGTTTTTT. Translating gives CASRTGVTGELFF.

The V gene is TRBV5-4, the J gene TRBJ2-2; D is unresolved. The V end lost 0 bases, the J end lost 7 bases, and 4 bases lay between the germline ends. This CDR3 comprises 12 residues. Germline CDR1 and CDR2: SGHNT and YYREEE (reference sequence). CDR3 sequence: CASSLVSGELFF. The CDR3 DNA follows: TGTGCCAGCAGCTTGGTGAGCGGGGAGCTGTTTTTT.

The chain combines TRBV19 with TRBJ2-1; a weak D match, TRBD2 (7 bases). V lost 9 bases and J lost 5, with 17 bases in between. This CDR3 has 14 residues. Germline values: CDR1 LNHDA, CDR2 SQIVND (reference sequence). DNA for the CDR3: TGTGCCAGCGCTGGGGGGGCCGGACACAATGAGCAGTTCTTC. Translating gives CASAGGAGHNEQFF.

V gene TRBV7-2 combines with J gene TRBJ2-7; the match to TRBD2 covers 10 bases. This CDR3 spans 14 amino acids. The germline CDR1 and CDR2 sequences are SGHTA and FQGNSA. With 5 bases clipped from V and 4 bases from J, the junction kept 5 bases outside the gene matches. The DNA of the CDR3 is TGTGCCAGCAGCACCAGCGGGGGGGATTACGAGCAGTACTTC. Translation gives CASSTSGGDYEQYF.

The rearrangement joins TRBV6-1 to TRBJ2-3, with TRBD1 as a possible D gene (5 bases). The CDR3 extends over 15 amino acids. Trimming cost V 9 bases and J 1 base, with 17 bases left between them. Per germline, CDR1 MNHNS and CDR2 SASEGT. Here the CDR3 DNA reads TGTGCCAGTTGCGAAGGGGCGACTGGCACAGATACGCAGTATTTT. Residues: CASCEGATGTDTQYF.

This clone was counted between two and nine times. This chain's CDR3 is CSIQQGTGSNQPQHF. For the CDR3, the DNA is TGCAGCATCCAACAGGGTACGGGCAGCAATCAGCCCCAGCATTTT. The rearrangement links TRBV29-1 to TRBJ1-5, with D possibly matching TRBD1 (6 bases). V lost 8 bases and J 1 base, leaving 18 bases between the germline ends. The CDR3 length is 15 residues. Looked up from germline, CDR1 is SQVTM and CDR2 is ANQGSEA.

The rearrangement joins TRBV5-1 to TRBJ2-5; possible D gene TRBD1, 5 bases. Trimming cost V 7 bases and J 2 bases, with 12 bases left between them. CDR1 SGHRS and CDR2 YFSETQ come from the germline V gene. The CDR3 totals 13 residues. CDR3 region: CASGSTGQETQYF. The DNA of the CDR3 is TGCGCCAGCGGAAGTACAGGACAAGAGACCCAGTACTTC. Drawing the rest from reference TRBV5-1 and TRBJ2-5, the complete variable domain is KAGVTQTPRYLIKTRGQQVTLSCSPISGHRSVSWYQQTPGQGLQFLFEYFSETQRNKGNFPGRFSGRQFSNSRSEMNVSTLELGDSALYLCASGSTGQETQYFGPGTRLLVL.

The chain is built from TRBV4-1 and TRBJ1-1, with 7 nucleotides matching TRBD1. The CDR3 is 15 amino acids. The V gene's germline CDR1 is MGHRA and CDR2 YSYEKL. V trimming: 3 bases; J trimming: 1 base; junction bases outside the gene matches: 5. CDR3 coding DNA: TGCGCCAGCAGCCAGGAGGGGGCAGGGAACACTGAAGCTTTCTTT. Translating it yields CASSQEGAGNTEAFF.

The chain is built from TRBV14 and TRBJ1-1; perhaps TRBD1 as D (5 bases). Germline CDR1 reads SGHDN; CDR2 reads FVKESK. The CDR3 covers 16 residues. Between the trimmed V and J ends, which lost 3 bases and 5 bases, there was a span of 19 bases. The CDR3 region is CASSHSPGSGGTEAFF. The CDR3 DNA is TGTGCCAGCAGCCATAGCCCGGGTTCGGGGGGTACTGAAGCTTTCTTT.

The rearrangement links TRBV9 to TRBJ1-3; TRBD1 matches at 7 bases. CDR1 and CDR2 from the germline V gene are SGDLS and YYNGEE. The CDR3 extends over 15 amino acids. V was clipped by 2 bases and J by 1 base; unmatched bases: 3. CDR3 nucleotides: TGTGCCAGCAGCGTTGCGACAGGGTCTGGAAACACCATATATTTT. It is translated as CASSVATGSGNTIYF.